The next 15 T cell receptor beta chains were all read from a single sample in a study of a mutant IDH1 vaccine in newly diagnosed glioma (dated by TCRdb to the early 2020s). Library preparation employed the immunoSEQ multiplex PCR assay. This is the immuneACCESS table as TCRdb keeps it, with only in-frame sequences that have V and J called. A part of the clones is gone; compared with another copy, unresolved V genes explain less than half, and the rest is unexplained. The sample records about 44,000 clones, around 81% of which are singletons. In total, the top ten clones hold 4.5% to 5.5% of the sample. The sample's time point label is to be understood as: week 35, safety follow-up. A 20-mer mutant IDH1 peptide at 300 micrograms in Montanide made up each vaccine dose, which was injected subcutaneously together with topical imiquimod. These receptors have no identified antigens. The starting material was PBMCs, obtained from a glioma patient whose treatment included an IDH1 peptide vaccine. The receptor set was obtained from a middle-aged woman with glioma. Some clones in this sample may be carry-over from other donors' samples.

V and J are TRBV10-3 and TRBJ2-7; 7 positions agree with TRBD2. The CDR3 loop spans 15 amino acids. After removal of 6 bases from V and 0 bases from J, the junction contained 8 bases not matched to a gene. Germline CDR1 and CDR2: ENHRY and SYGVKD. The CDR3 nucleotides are TGTGCCATCAGCGAGACGGGGGGTAGCTCCTACGAGCAGTACTTC. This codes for CAISETGGSSYEQYF.

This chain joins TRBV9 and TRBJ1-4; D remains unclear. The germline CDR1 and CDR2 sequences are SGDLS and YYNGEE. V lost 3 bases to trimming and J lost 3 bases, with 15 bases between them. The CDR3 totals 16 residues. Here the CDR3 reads CASSARSVAANEKLFF. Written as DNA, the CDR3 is TGTGCCAGCAGCGCAAGGTCGGTGGCGGCTAATGAAAAACTGTTTTTT.

The CDR3 protein is CASSPALTSGGGADTQYF. The CDR3 DNA reads as TGCGCCAGCAGCCCCGCTTTGACTAGCGGGGGCGGGGCAGATACGCAGTATTTT. The rearrangement links TRBV4-3 to TRBJ2-3, with 12 bases matching TRBD2. After removal of 4 bases from V and 4 bases from J, the junction contained 12 bases not matched to a gene. Germline V gene lookup returns CDR1 LGHNA and CDR2 YSLEER. The CDR3 consists of 18 residues.

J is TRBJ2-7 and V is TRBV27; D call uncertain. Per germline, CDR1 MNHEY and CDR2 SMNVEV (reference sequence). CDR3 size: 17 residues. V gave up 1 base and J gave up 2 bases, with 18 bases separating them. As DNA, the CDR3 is TGTGCCAGCAGTTTATTGCAGCCCAACGGATTTCCCTACGAGCAGTACTTC. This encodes CASSLLQPNGFPYEQYF.

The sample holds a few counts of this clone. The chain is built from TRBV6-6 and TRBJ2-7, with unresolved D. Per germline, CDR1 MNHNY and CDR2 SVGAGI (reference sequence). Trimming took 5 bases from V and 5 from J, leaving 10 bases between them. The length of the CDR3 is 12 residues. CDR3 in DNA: TGTGCCAGCAGTCCCCTCGCCCACGAGCAGTACTTC. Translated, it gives CASSPLAHEQYF.

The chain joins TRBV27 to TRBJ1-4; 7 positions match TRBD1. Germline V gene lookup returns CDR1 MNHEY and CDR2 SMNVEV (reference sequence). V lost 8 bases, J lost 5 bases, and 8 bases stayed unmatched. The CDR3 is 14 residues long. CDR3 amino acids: CASGEGQKNEKLFF. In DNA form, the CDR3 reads TGTGCCAGCGGAGAGGGACAGAAAAATGAAAAACTGTTTTTT.

The CDR3 nucleotides are TGTGCCAGCAGTATTTCCGGGACCAGCAATCAGCCCCAGCATTTT. Residues: CASSISGTSNQPQHF. The V and J genes are TRBV2 and TRBJ1-5; tentatively, D is TRBD1 (5 bases). V shed 5 bases and J shed 1 base, with 12 bases lying between them. The germline V gene has CDR1 SNHLY and CDR2 FYNNEI. The CDR3 has 15 residues.

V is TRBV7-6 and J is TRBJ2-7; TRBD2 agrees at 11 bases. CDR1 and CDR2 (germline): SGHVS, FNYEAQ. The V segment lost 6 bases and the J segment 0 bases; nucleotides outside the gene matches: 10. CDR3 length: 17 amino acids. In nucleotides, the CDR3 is TGTGCCAGCAGGTCCCTAGCGGGAGGCCCAAGCTCCTACGAGCAGTACTTC. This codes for CASRSLAGGPSSYEQYF. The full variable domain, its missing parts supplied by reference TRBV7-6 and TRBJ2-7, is GAGVSQSPRYKVTKRGQDVALRCDPISGHVSLYWYRQALGQGPEFLTYFNYEAQQDKSGLPNDRFSAERPEGSISTLTIQRTEQRDSAMYRCASRSLAGGPSSYEQYFGPGTRLTVT.

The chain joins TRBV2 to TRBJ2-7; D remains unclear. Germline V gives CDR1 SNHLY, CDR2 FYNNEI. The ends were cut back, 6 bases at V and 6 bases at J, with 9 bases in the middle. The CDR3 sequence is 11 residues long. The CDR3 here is CASRAVSEQYF. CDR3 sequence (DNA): TGTGCCAGCAGGGCCGTGAGCGAGCAGTACTTC.

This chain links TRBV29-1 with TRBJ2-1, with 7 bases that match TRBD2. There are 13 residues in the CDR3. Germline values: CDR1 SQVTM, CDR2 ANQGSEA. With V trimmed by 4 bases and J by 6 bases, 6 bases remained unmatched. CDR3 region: CSVVGGVINEQFF. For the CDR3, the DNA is TGCAGCGTTGTGGGAGGGGTTATCAATGAGCAGTTCTTC.

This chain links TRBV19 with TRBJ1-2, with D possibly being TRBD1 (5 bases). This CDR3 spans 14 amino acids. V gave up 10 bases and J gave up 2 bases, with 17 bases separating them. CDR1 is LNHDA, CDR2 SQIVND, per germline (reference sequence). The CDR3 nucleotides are TGTGCCACCGGGGGGGGGAATCGAAACTATGGCTACACCTTC. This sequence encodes CATGGGNRNYGYTF.

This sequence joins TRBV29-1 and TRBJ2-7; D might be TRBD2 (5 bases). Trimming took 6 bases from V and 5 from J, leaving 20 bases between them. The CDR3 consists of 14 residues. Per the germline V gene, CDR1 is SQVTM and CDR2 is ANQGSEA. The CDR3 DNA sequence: TGCAGCGTCGAGACATCCGGGAAGGCCAACGAGCAGTACTTC. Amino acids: CSVETSGKANEQYF.

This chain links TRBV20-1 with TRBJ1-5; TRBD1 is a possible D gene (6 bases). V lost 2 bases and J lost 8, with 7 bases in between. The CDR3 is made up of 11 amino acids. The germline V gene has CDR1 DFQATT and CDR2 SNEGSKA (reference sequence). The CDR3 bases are TGCAGTGCTAGAAGGGGGGAGCCCCAGCATTTT. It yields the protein CSARRGEPQHF.

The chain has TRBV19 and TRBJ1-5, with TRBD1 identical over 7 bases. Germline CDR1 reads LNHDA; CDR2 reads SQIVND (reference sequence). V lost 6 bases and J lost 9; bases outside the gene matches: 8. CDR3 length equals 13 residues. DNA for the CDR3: TGTGCCAGTAGGGGACAGTGGGATCGGCCCCAGCATTTT. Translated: CASRGQWDRPQHF.

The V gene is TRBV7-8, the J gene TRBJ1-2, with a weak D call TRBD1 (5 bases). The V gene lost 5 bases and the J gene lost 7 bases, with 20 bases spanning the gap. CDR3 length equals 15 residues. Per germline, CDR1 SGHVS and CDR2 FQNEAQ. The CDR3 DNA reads TGTGCCAGCAGCCCAGGGACCCTGAGTCAGCGTGGCTACACCTTC. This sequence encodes CASSPGTLSQRGYTF.